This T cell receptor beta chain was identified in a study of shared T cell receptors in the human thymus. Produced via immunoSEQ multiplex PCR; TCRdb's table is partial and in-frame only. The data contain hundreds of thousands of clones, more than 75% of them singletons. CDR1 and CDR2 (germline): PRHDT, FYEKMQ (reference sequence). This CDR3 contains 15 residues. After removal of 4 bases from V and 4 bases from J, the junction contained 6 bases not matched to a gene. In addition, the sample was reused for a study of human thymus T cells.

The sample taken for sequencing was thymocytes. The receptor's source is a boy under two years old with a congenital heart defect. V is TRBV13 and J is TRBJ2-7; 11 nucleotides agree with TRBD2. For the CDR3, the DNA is TGTGCCAGCAGCTCCCATAGCGGGGGGGTATACGAGCAGTACTTC. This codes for CASSSHSGGVYEQYF.